Listed here are 23 T cell receptor beta chains from one sample, sequenced in a study of technical replicates of blood from a few donors. Repertoires were generated with immunoSEQ multiplex PCR, while TCRdb's copy carries only in-frame clones and drops some. The repertoire consists of around 93,000 clones, with roughly 95% occurring once and the leading ten covering less than 0.4%. The sequenced sample consisted of T cells isolated from PBMCs. The receptors were gathered from a human donor in good health.

This clone was counted a single time. The gene calls are TRBV7-3 and TRBJ2-1, with 12 nucleotides matching TRBD2. Trimming removed 3 bases from V and 7 bases from J; junction bases left unmatched: 1. The CDR3 contains 14 residues. In germline, CDR1 is SGHTA, CDR2 FQGTGA. CDR3 protein: CASSLTSGSNEQFF. The CDR3 region has the DNA TGTGCCAGCAGCTTGACTAGCGGGAGTAATGAGCAGTTCTTC.

The chain uses TRBV19 and TRBJ1-4; 9 bases map to TRBD1. The germline gives CDR1 LNHDA, CDR2 SQIVND (reference sequence). This CDR3 has 15 amino acids. With 2 bases clipped from V and 10 bases from J, the junction kept 8 bases outside the gene matches. For the CDR3, the DNA is TGTGCCAGTAGTATACAGGGACAGGGACGAGGAAAACTGTTTTTT. Its protein product is CASSIQGQGRGKLFF.

This clone occurred a few times. The chain joins TRBV28 to TRBJ1-1; a possible D gene is TRBD1 (5 bases). The V end lost 2 bases, the J end lost 11 bases, and 12 bases lay between the germline ends. This CDR3 region has 12 residues. CDR1 is MDHEN and CDR2 is SYDVKM in the germline V gene. CDR3 sequence reads: CASSLVGTSAFF. CDR3 DNA: TGTGCCAGCAGTTTAGTGGGGACTTCGGCTTTCTTT.

This chain uses TRBV5-6 with TRBJ2-4; a weak D match, TRBD1 (6 bases). Germline-derived CDR1 and CDR2 are SGHDT and YYEEEE. This CDR3 region has 15 residues. V was pared by 4 bases and J by 13 bases, with 24 bases between. The DNA of the CDR3 is TGTGCCAGCAGCACAAGGCGGTTGACAGGCCTTCTCCAGTACTTC. Amino acid sequence: CASSTRRLTGLLQYF.

The chain uses TRBV7-9 and TRBJ2-5; TRBD2 matches at 12 bases. Germline loops: CDR1 SEHNR, CDR2 FQNEAQ (reference sequence). The ends lost 5 bases at V and 2 bases at J; junction bases unmatched: 15. The CDR3 length is 19 residues. For the CDR3, the DNA is TGTGCCAGCAGCCCAGGGACAGGTGGTCTAGCGGGAGGGCAAGAGACCCAGTACTTC. Its protein product is CASSPGTGGLAGGQETQYF.

The V and J genes are TRBV7-2 and TRBJ2-4; D may be TRBD2 (5 bases). V was clipped by 5 bases and J by 3 bases, with 14 bases between them. CDR1 SGHTA and CDR2 FQGNSA come from the germline V gene. The CDR3 sequence is 15 residues long. CDR3 amino acids: CASSPVQAGKNIQYF. For the CDR3, the DNA is TGTGCCAGCAGCCCCGTTCAGGCGGGCAAAAACATTCAGTACTTC.

About this clone itself: One end of the junction fails to match germline, which may point to a read error. The chain links TRBV19 to TRBJ2-1, with 7 bases that match TRBD2. This CDR3 spans 11 amino acids. In germline, CDR1 is LNHDA, CDR2 SQIVND (reference sequence). The CDR3 spells CASSHRDYRVF. In nucleotides, the CDR3 is TGTGCCAGTAGTCACCGGGACTATAGGGTCTTC.

The chain links TRBV28 to TRBJ1-5; a weak D match, TRBD1 (6 bases). There are 15 residues in the CDR3. Trimming took 8 bases from V and 5 from J, leaving 19 bases between them. From germline, CDR1 is MDHEN and CDR2 SYDVKM. The CDR3, as DNA: TGTGCCAGCTCGGAGGTGTCAGGGGTGGATCAGCCCCAGCATTTT. Protein: CASSEVSGVDQPQHF.

The rearrangement joins TRBV19 to TRBJ1-4; possibly TRBD1 for D (6 bases). The ends were cut back, 2 bases at V and 2 bases at J, with 9 bases in the middle. CDR1 is LNHDA, CDR2 SQIVND, per germline (reference sequence). CDR3 length equals 15 residues. The CDR3 protein is CASSIQGLTNEKLFF. The CDR3, as DNA: TGTGCCAGTAGTATACAGGGGCTTACTAATGAAAAACTGTTTTTT.

The V and J genes are TRBV5-1 and TRBJ2-5; D may be TRBD1 (5 bases). Trimming removed 6 bases from V and 3 bases from J, with 18 bases in between. Germline CDR1 and CDR2: SGHRS and YFSETQ. The CDR3 has 15 amino acids. CDR3 protein: CASKAWGEDKETQYF. DNA for the CDR3: TGCGCCAGCAAGGCCTGGGGTGAGGACAAAGAGACCCAGTACTTC.

The chain recombines TRBV7-2 with TRBJ2-3; possible D gene TRBD1, 6 bases. The V end was cut by 3 bases, the J end by 6 bases, with 22 bases between. This CDR3 is built from 17 residues. Germline CDR1 reads SGHTA; CDR2 reads FQGNSA. CDR3 sequence: CASSLGQLLLPGDTQYF. The CDR3 DNA reads TGTGCCAGCAGCTTGGGACAACTACTCCTCCCTGGGGATACGCAGTATTTT.

The V and J genes are TRBV2 and TRBJ2-7; 10 nucleotides match TRBD2. This CDR3 has 16 amino acids. Per germline, CDR1 SNHLY and CDR2 FYNNEI. V lost 1 base, J lost 9 bases, and 12 bases stayed unmatched. CDR3 residues: CASSEVLGLAPSLQYF. Written as DNA, the CDR3 is TGTGCCAGCAGTGAAGTTTTGGGACTAGCGCCTTCTCTGCAGTACTTC.

This chain joins TRBV7-9 and TRBJ2-5; 10 bases map to TRBD1. CDR1 SEHNR and CDR2 FQNEAQ come from the germline V gene (reference sequence). CDR3 size: 16 residues. Losses at the gene ends were 4 bases for V and 3 bases for J; bases not matched to a gene: 8. In DNA form, the CDR3 reads TGTGCCAGCAGCTCTTGGACAGGGGGATTAGAAGAGACCCAGTACTTC. It codes for CASSSWTGGLEETQYF.

The chain couples TRBV28 to TRBJ1-1; the D gene is possibly TRBD1 (5 bases). Germline V CDR1 and CDR2: MDHEN, SYDVKM. The V and J ends lost 3 bases and 6 bases respectively, with 11 bases between them. The CDR3 runs to 13 residues. The CDR3 nucleotides read TGTGCCAGCAGTTTCCAGGGTGTCGCTGAAGCTTTCTTT. Encoded protein: CASSFQGVAEAFF.

J is TRBJ2-1 and V is TRBV5-1, with TRBD2 as a possible D gene (6 bases). The germline CDR1 and CDR2 sequences are SGHRS and YFSETQ. V lost 3 bases and J 7 bases, leaving 11 bases between the germline ends. There are 13 residues in the CDR3. The CDR3 region has the DNA TGCGCCAGCAGCTACCTACGGGAGAATGAGCAGTTCTTC. This translates into CASSYLRENEQFF. The variable domain in full, with the rest retrieved from reference TRBV5-1 and TRBJ2-1, is KAGVTQTPRYLIKTRGQQVTLSCSPISGHRSVSWYQQTPGQGLQFLFEYFSETQRNKGNFPGRFSGRQFSNSRSEMNVSTLELGDSALYLCASSYLRENEQFFGPGTRLTVL.

The CDR3 nucleotides read TGTGCCAGCAGCTTAGCATCTTCAGATACGCAGTATTTT. Residues: CASSLASSDTQYF. The gene calls are TRBV7-9 and TRBJ2-3; D ambiguous. The length of the CDR3 is 13 residues. The V end lost 0 bases, the J end lost 4 bases, and 5 bases lay between the germline ends. Germline lookup yields CDR1 SEHNR and CDR2 FQNEAQ (reference sequence).

A remark on this clone: This CDR3 is also generated by other DNA sequences in the sample. V gene TRBV9 combines with J gene TRBJ2-7; the match to TRBD2 covers 11 bases. Germline V gene sequence: CDR1 SGDLS, CDR2 YYNGEE. The CDR3 loop spans 15 amino acids. V gave up 2 bases and J gave up 1 base; unmatched junction bases: 2. The CDR3 region is CASSVGTSGSYEQYF. The CDR3 DNA sequence: TGTGCCAGCAGCGTCGGGACTAGCGGATCCTACGAGCAGTACTTC.

Here the CDR3 reads CASSQDTPSYGYTF. In DNA form, the CDR3 reads TGCGCCAGCAGCCAAGATACCCCGTCCTACGGCTACACCTTC. The chain has TRBV4-1 and TRBJ1-2; D call uncertain. CDR3 length equals 14 residues. The germline V gene has CDR1 MGHRA and CDR2 YSYEKL. The V end lost 0 bases, the J end lost 8 bases, and 13 bases lay between the germline ends.

The chain recombines TRBV11-2 with TRBJ2-1, with TRBD1 as a possible D gene (6 bases). The V end was cut by 4 bases, the J end by 5 bases, with 21 bases between. Germline V gives CDR1 SGHAT, CDR2 FQNNGV. The length of the CDR3 is 17 residues. The chain's CDR3 is CASSSVGAYVSNNEQFF. In nucleotides, the CDR3 is TGTGCCAGCAGCTCGGTGGGGGCCTATGTTTCGAACAATGAGCAGTTCTTC.

The chain combines TRBV28 with TRBJ2-7, with 7 bases identical to TRBD1. Unmatched junction bases numbered 0, after V lost 1 base and J lost 3 bases. The CDR3 contains 13 residues. CDR1 and CDR2 (germline): MDHEN, SYDVKM. CDR3 amino acids: CASSLSGGYEQYF. In nucleotides, the CDR3 is TGTGCCAGCAGTTTATCAGGGGGCTACGAGCAGTACTTC.

This chain uses TRBV5-1 with TRBJ1-1; D unclear. CDR3 length: 16 amino acids. Germline CDR1 SGHRS, CDR2 YFSETQ. V lost 4 bases and J 0 bases, leaving 16 bases between the germline ends. CDR3 nucleotide sequence: TGCGCCAGCAGCCCCACCCTCGGTGTCATGAACACTGAAGCTTTCTTT. It specifies CASSPTLGVMNTEAFF. Filled out from reference TRBV5-1 and TRBJ1-1, the complete variable domain reads KAGVTQTPRYLIKTRGQQVTLSCSPISGHRSVSWYQQTPGQGLQFLFEYFSETQRNKGNFPGRFSGRQFSNSRSEMNVSTLELGDSALYLCASSPTLGVMNTEAFFGQGTRLTVV.

The chain joins TRBV4-1 to TRBJ2-1; D is uncertain. Germline CDR1 reads MGHRA; CDR2 reads YSYEKL. Trimming shortened V by 0 bases and J by 5 bases, and 8 bases separated the two germline ends. The CDR3 extends over 14 amino acids. The chain's CDR3 is CASSQDPVNNEQFF. CDR3 DNA: TGCGCCAGCAGCCAAGATCCGGTAAACAATGAGCAGTTCTTC.

The rearrangement links TRBV29-1 to TRBJ2-7; the D gene is possibly TRBD1 (6 bases). This CDR3 is 12 amino acids long. V lost 7 bases and J lost 3, with 13 bases in between. The germline V gene has CDR1 SQVTM and CDR2 ANQGSEA. The CDR3 region is CSGGRTVYEQYF. The CDR3 DNA follows: TGCAGCGGGGGTCGGACAGTCTACGAGCAGTACTTC.